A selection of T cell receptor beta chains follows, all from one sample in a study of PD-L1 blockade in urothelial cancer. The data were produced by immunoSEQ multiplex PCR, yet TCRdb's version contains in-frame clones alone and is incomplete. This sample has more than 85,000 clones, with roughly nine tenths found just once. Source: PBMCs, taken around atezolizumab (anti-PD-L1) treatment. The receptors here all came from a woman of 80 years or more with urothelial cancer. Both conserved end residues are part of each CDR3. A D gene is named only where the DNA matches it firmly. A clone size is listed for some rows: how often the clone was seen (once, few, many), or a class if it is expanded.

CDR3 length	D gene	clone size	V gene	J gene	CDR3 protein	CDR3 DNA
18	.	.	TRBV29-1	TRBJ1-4	CSAWTAKVSTADNEKLFF	TGCAGCGCGTGGACAGCGAAAGTTTCTACCGCTGATAATGAAAAACTGTTTTTT
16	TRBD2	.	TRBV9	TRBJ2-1	CASSVESSGRYNEQFF	TGTGCCAGCAGCGTAGAGTCTAGCGGCCGATACAATGAGCAGTTCTTC
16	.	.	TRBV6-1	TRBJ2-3	CASSDSPIGGEDTQYF	TGTGCCAGCAGTGATTCGCCAATCGGTGGAGAAGATACGCAGTATTTT
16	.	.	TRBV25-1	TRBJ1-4	CAHKDRPGSTNEKLFF	TGTGCCCATAAGGACAGACCGGGATCAACTAATGAAAAACTGTTTTTT
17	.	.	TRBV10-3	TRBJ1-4	CAISESPLTGEEEKLFF	TGTGCCATCAGTGAGTCGCCTCTCACGGGGGAGGAAGAAAAACTGTTTTTT
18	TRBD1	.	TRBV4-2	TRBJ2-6	CASSQLDRGLSGANVLTF	TGTGCCAGCAGCCAGTTAGACAGGGGCCTCTCTGGGGCCAACGTCCTGACTTTC
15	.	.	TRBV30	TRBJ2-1	CAWSQLSSSYNEQFF	TGTGCCTGGAGTCAACTTTCGAGCTCCTACAATGAGCAGTTCTTC
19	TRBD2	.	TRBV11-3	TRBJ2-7	CASSQTRPGLAGGSYEQYF	TGTGCCAGCAGCCAGACGCGACCGGGACTAGCGGGAGGTTCCTACGAGCAGTACTTC
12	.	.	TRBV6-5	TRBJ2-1	CASGSEVDEQFF	TGTGCCAGCGGGTCGGAGGTGGATGAGCAGTTCTTC
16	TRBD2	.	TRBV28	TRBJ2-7	CASTGGGGYGSYEQYF	TGTGCCAGCACCGGGGGGGGAGGGTATGGCTCCTACGAGCAGTACTTC
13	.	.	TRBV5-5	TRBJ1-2	CASRTDSLDGYTF	TGTGCCAGCAGAACTGACAGTTTAGATGGCTACACCTTC
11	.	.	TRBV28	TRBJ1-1	CASSLGRGAFF	TGTGCCAGCAGTTTAGGGAGAGGAGCTTTCTTT
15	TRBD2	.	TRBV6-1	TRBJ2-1	CASSVLAGGGNEQFF	TGTGCCAGCAGTGTCTTAGCGGGAGGGGGAAATGAGCAGTTCTTC
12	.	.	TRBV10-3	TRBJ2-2	CATLDRTGELFF	TGTGCCACCCTAGACAGGACCGGGGAGCTGTTTTTT
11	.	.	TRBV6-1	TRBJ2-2	CASYRVGELFF	TGTGCCAGCTATAGAGTCGGGGAGCTGTTTTTT
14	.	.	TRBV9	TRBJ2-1	CASTGDRDYNEQFF	TGTGCCAGCACGGGGGACCGAGACTACAATGAGCAGTTCTTC
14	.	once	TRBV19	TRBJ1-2	CASSEGGGDYGYTF	TGTGCCAGTAGTGAAGGGGGGGGTGACTATGGCTACACCTTC
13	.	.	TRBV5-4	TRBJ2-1	CASSLVPSNEQFF	TGTGCCAGCAGCTTGGTGCCTAGCAATGAGCAGTTCTTC
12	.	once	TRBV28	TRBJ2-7	CASNRAIYEQYF	TGTGCCAGCAACAGAGCCATTTACGAGCAGTACTTC
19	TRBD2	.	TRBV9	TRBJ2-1	CASSVGSGWERSSYNEQFF	TGTGCCAGCAGCGTAGGTAGCGGGTGGGAAAGAAGCTCCTACAATGAGCAGTTCTTC
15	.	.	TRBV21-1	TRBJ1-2	CASNLLSSHNYGYTF	TGTGCCAGCAACCTCCTAAGCTCTCATAACTATGGCTACACCTTC
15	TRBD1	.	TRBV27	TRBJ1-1	CASSIKGTGYAEAFF	TGTGCCAGCAGTATTAAGGGGACAGGGTATGCTGAAGCTTTCTTT
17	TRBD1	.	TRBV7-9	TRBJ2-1	CASRGTGGAPSYNEQFF	TGTGCCAGCAGAGGGACAGGGGGTGCCCCAAGTTACAATGAGCAGTTCTTC
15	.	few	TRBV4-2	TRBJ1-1	CASSQDERENTEAFF	TGTGCCAGCAGCCAAGACGAACGGGAGAACACTGAAGCTTTCTTT
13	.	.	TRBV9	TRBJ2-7	CASSVGPGDEQYF	TGTGCCAGCAGCGTAGGTCCAGGTGACGAGCAGTACTTC
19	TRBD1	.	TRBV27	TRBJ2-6	CASSFGPGQGSRGANVLTF	TGTGCCAGCAGTTTTGGTCCGGGACAGGGTAGTAGAGGGGCCAACGTCCTGACTTTC
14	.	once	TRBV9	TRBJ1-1	CASSLDTVNTEAFF	TGTGCCAGCAGCCTTGATACAGTGAACACTGAAGCTTTCTTT
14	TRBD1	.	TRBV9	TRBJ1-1	CASSAGQGPYEAFF	TGTGCCAGCAGTGCGGGACAGGGACCTTATGAAGCTTTCTTT
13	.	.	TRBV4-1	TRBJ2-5	CASSWATQETQYF	TGCGCCAGCAGCTGGGCAACCCAAGAGACCCAGTACTTC
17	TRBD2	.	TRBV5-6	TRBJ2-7	CASSLGGRAPSSYEQYF	TGTGCCAGCAGCTTGGGCGGGAGGGCCCCGAGCTCCTACGAGCAGTACTTC
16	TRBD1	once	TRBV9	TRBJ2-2	CASSVATGQYTGELFF	TGTGCCAGCAGCGTAGCTACGGGACAGTACACCGGGGAGCTGTTTTTT
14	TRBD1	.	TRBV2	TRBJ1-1	CASSEEGQALPRTF	TGTGCCAGCAGTGAAGAGGGACAGGCCCTCCCCCGGACTTTT
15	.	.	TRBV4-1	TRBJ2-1	CASSQEASSYNEQFF	TGCGCCAGCAGCCAAGAGGCTAGCTCCTACAATGAGCAGTTCTTC
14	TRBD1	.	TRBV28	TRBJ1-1	CASSNPTGDTEAFF	TGTGCCAGCAGTAATCCGACAGGGGACACTGAAGCTTTCTTT
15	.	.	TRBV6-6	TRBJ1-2	CASSYGGGGNYGYTF	TGTGCCAGCAGTTACGGTGGGGGAGGGAACTATGGCTACACCTTC
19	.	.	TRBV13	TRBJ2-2	CASSLGKKGNYEDTGELFF	TGTGCCAGCAGCTTAGGCAAAAAGGGGAATTATGAGGACACCGGGGAGCTGTTTTTT
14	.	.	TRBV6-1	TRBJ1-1	CASSENTLSTEAFF	TGTGCCAGCAGTGAAAATACCCTGAGCACTGAAGCTTTCTTT
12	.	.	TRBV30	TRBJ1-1	CAWTGHLTEAFF	TGTGCCTGGACCGGACATCTAACTGAAGCTTTCTTT
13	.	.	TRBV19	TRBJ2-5	CASSYGRKETQYF	TGTGCCAGTTCGTATGGCCGTAAGGAGACCCAGTACTTC
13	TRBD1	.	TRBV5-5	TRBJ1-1	CASSWGQGTEAFF	TGTGCCAGCAGCTGGGGACAGGGCACTGAAGCTTTCTTT
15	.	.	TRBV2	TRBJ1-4	CASAGDRYGNEKLFF	TGTGCCAGCGCGGGAGACCGATATGGTAATGAAAAACTGTTTTTT
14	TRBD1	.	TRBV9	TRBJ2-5	CASSGGQGGETQYF	TGTGCCAGCAGCGGCGGACAGGGCGGGGAGACCCAGTACTTC